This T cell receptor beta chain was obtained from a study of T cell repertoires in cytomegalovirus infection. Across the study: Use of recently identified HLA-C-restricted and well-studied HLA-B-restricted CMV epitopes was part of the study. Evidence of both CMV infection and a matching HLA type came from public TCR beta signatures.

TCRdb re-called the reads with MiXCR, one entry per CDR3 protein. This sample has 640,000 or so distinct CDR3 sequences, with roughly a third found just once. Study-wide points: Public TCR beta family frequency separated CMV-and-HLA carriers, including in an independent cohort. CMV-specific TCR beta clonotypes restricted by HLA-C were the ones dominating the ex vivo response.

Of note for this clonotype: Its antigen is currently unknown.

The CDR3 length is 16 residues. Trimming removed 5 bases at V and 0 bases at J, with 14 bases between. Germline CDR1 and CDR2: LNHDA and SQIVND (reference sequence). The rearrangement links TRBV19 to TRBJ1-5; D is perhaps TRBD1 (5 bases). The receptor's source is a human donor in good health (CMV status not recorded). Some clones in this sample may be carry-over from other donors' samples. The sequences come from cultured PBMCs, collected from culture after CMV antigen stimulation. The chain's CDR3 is CASSPSRTFSNQPQHF. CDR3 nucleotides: TGTGCCAGTAGTCCTTCCCGGACATTTAGCAATCAGCCCCAGCATTTT.